The next 27 T cell receptor beta chains were all read from a single sample in a study of blood T cell repertoires in COVID-19. Using immunoSEQ multiplex PCR, the repertoire was profiled, and TCRdb retains in-frame clones only, with some absent. The sample contains approximately 130,000 clones, approximately 82% of which appear only once. The sequenced sample was peripheral blood. Receptor source: a man between 40 and 49 years old with active or convalescent COVID-19.

The chain is built from TRBV6-5 and TRBJ1-5; D is perhaps TRBD1 (6 bases). V shed 7 bases and J shed 1 base, with 14 bases lying between them. Per germline, CDR1 MNHEY and CDR2 SVGAGI. The CDR3 contains 15 residues. As DNA, the CDR3 is TGTGCCAGCAAACTTGGCGGACAGAGCAATCAGCCCCAGCATTTT. Residues: CASKLGGQSNQPQHF.

The CDR3 is CASSQVSNSPLHF. The CDR3 DNA reads as TGTGCCAGCAGCCAAGTGTCGAATTCACCCCTCCACTTT. The V call is TRBV3-1 (or the pseudogene TRBV3-2), the J call TRBJ1-6, with unresolved D. The germline CDR1 and CDR2 sequences are LGHDT and YNNKEL (reference sequence). Between the trimmed V and J ends, which lost 1 base and 7 bases, there was a span of 5 bases. The CDR3 runs 13 residues.

This sequence joins TRBV7-9 and TRBJ1-5; D may be TRBD1 (6 bases). CDR3 length: 13 residues. V was clipped by 3 bases and J by 5 bases, with 8 bases between them. Germline CDR1 is SEHNR and CDR2 is FQNEAQ (reference sequence). CDR3 nucleotides: TGTGCCAGCAGCTTTTCAGGGGATCAGCCCCAGCATTTT. Amino acids: CASSFSGDQPQHF.

CDR3 in amino acids: CASSPAGVGTNEQFF. The CDR3 nucleotides are TGTGCCAGCAGTCCCGCAGGGGTGGGCACCAATGAGCAGTTCTTC. The chain uses TRBV6-5 and TRBJ2-1; D possibly corresponds to TRBD1 (6 bases). Germline CDR1 and CDR2: MNHEY and SVGAGI. Trimming stripped 5 bases from V and 6 bases from J, with 17 bases between. This CDR3 has 15 residues.

V is TRBV5-1 and J is TRBJ1-2; TRBD1 matches at 8 bases. CDR1 and CDR2 from the germline V gene are SGHRS and YFSETQ. This CDR3 spans 16 amino acids. With 0 bases clipped from V and 3 bases from J, the junction kept 7 bases outside the gene matches. The CDR3 nucleotides read TGCGCCAGCAGCTTGGGCCAGGGGGCGATTGACTATGGCTACACCTTC. Amino acid sequence: CASSLGQGAIDYGYTF.

This chain connects TRBV27 to TRBJ1-5; 8 bases align to TRBD1. With 6 bases clipped from V and 6 bases from J, the junction kept 7 bases outside the gene matches. The CDR3 length is 14 residues. Looked up from germline, CDR1 is MNHEY and CDR2 is SMNVEV (reference sequence). The CDR3, as DNA: TGTGCCAGCAGCGGACAGGGCTTGGGTCAGCCCCAGCATTTT. It yields the protein CASSGQGLGQPQHF.

This clone was observed a single time. This CDR3 reads CAISGTGGYTDTQYF. The CDR3 DNA follows: TGTGCCATCAGCGGGACAGGGGGGTACACAGATACGCAGTATTTT. V and J are TRBV10-3 and TRBJ2-3; 11 positions agree with TRBD1. Trimming cost V 6 bases and J 2 bases; bases outside gene matches: 4. The CDR3 totals 15 residues. Per germline, CDR1 ENHRY and CDR2 SYGVKD.

The rearrangement uses TRBV19 and TRBJ2-3; TRBD1 might be the D (5 bases). Trimming shortened V by 0 bases and J by 4 bases, and 11 bases separated the two germline ends. The germline gives CDR1 LNHDA, CDR2 SQIVND (reference sequence). CDR3 length equals 15 residues. This chain's CDR3 is CASSIDRVVADTQYF. The CDR3 DNA sequence: TGTGCCAGTAGTATAGACAGGGTGGTTGCAGATACGCAGTATTTT. The full variable domain, with the rest looked up from reference TRBV19 and TRBJ2-3, is DGGITQSPKYLFRKEGQNVTLSCEQNLNHDAMYWYRQDPGQGLRLIYYSQIVNDFQKGDIAEGYSVSREKKESFPLTVTSAQKNPTAFYLCASSIDRVVADTQYFGPGTRLTVL.

The chain carries TRBV19 and TRBJ1-2; weak D call: TRBD1 (5 bases). The CDR3 is 15 residues long. The V end lost 7 bases, the J end lost 6 bases, and 21 bases lay between the germline ends. CDR1 and CDR2 (germline): LNHDA, SQIVND (reference sequence). The CDR3: CASNPTARLWNGYTF. In DNA form, the CDR3 reads TGTGCCAGTAACCCGACAGCGCGGCTATGGAATGGCTACACCTTC.

This clone was seen just once. The chain uses TRBV19 and TRBJ1-6, with D possibly TRBD1 on 5 matching bases. CDR1 LNHDA and CDR2 SQIVND come from the germline V gene (reference sequence). CDR3 length: 15 amino acids. Trimming shortened V by 4 bases and J by 2 bases, and 9 bases separated the two germline ends. The CDR3 DNA is TGTGCCAGTAGTACAGGGCGTCCCTATAATTCACCCCTCCACTTT. Protein product: CASSTGRPYNSPLHF. Complete variable domain (other parts from reference TRBV19 and TRBJ1-6): DGGITQSPKYLFRKEGQNVTLSCEQNLNHDAMYWYRQDPGQGLRLIYYSQIVNDFQKGDIAEGYSVSREKKESFPLTVTSAQKNPTAFYLCASSTGRPYNSPLHFGNGTRLTVT.

This chain links TRBV7-2 with TRBJ1-2; no definite D call. CDR3 size: 11 residues. V was pared by 2 bases and J by 7 bases, with 5 bases between. CDR1 SGHTA and CDR2 FQGNSA come from the germline V gene. CDR3 loop: CASSLPVGYTF. For the CDR3, the DNA is TGTGCCAGCAGCTTACCGGTTGGCTACACCTTC.

This clone showed up just once. CDR3 sequence: CASSLGQGPEKLFF. The DNA for the CDR3 is TGCGCCAGCAGCTTGGGACAGGGACCTGAAAAACTGTTTTTT. This sequence joins TRBV5-1 and TRBJ1-4, with 7 bases lining up with TRBD1. V was clipped by 0 bases and J by 7 bases; unmatched bases: 3. The CDR3 is 14 residues long. Germline CDR1 is SGHRS and CDR2 is YFSETQ.

This clone was seen once. V gene TRBV6-5 combines with J gene TRBJ2-7, with 7 nucleotides matching TRBD1. Germline lookup yields CDR1 MNHEY and CDR2 SVGAGI. This CDR3 region has 13 residues. Unmatched junction bases numbered 6, after V lost 6 bases and J lost 4 bases. CDR3 amino acids: CASRSDRFYEQYF. CDR3 in DNA: TGTGCCAGCAGATCGGACAGGTTTTACGAGCAGTACTTC.

Here the CDR3 DNA reads TGTGCCAGCAGCGTAGTAGCGTCCTCCTACGAGCAGTACTTC. It specifies CASSVVASSYEQYF. This rearrangement joins TRBV9 to TRBJ2-7; possibly TRBD2 for D (5 bases). The CDR3 is made up of 14 amino acids. CDR1 and CDR2 (germline): SGDLS, YYNGEE. V was cut by 0 bases and J by 0 bases, with 7 bases left in between.

This clone was counted only a few times. This chain connects TRBV5-4 to TRBJ2-3; TRBD1 matches at 8 bases. Germline trimming cut 0 bases from V and 2 bases from J; bases unmatched to any gene: 5. Germline CDR1 SGHNT, CDR2 YYREEE (reference sequence). The CDR3 is made up of 16 amino acids. The CDR3: CASSLEDRVTTDTQYF. DNA of the CDR3: TGTGCCAGCAGCTTGGAGGACAGGGTGACCACAGATACGCAGTATTTT.

The V and J genes are TRBV12-2 and TRBJ2-7; TRBD2 is the table's D call and was not checked against the DNA. TRBV12-2 is a documented pseudogene. CDR3 length: 10 residues. The CDR3: CALAGDEQYF. The CDR3 bases are TGTGCTCTAGCGGGAGACGAGCAGTACTTC.

This chain uses TRBV3-1 (or the pseudogene TRBV3-2) with TRBJ2-2, with D possibly matching TRBD2 (5 bases). The ends were cut back, 1 base at V and 5 bases at J, with 14 bases in the middle. Per the germline V gene, CDR1 is LGHDT and CDR2 is YNNKEL (reference sequence). The CDR3 length is 16 residues. The CDR3 DNA is TGTGCCAGCAGCCAAGCGGTCGGGGTGGGGACCGGGGAGCTGTTTTTT. Protein sequence: CASSQAVGVGTGELFF.

The genes are TRBV19 and TRBJ1-5; D may be TRBD1 (5 bases). Germline CDR1 LNHDA, CDR2 SQIVND (reference sequence). V was pared by 5 bases and J by 3 bases, with 14 bases between. The CDR3 consists of 15 residues. CDR3 DNA: TGTGCCAGTAGTCCCCCGGGGGGGAACAATCAGCCCCAGCATTTT. Translating it yields CASSPPGGNNQPQHF.

The CDR3 region has the DNA TGTGCCATCGGAGGTCGAGAGACTAGCACAGATACGCAGTATTTT. Protein sequence: CAIGGRETSTDTQYF. V usage is TRBV24-1 and J usage is TRBJ2-3; weak D call: TRBD2 (5 bases). The germline V and J ends were trimmed by 11 bases and 0 bases, with 17 bases remaining between them. This CDR3 has 15 residues. The V gene's germline CDR1 is KGHDR and CDR2 SFDVKD.

The CDR3 loop is CASSESPGGNYGYTF. The CDR3 DNA sequence: TGTGCCAGCAGTGAATCCCCGGGCGGGAACTATGGCTACACCTTC. This rearrangement joins TRBV25-1 to TRBJ1-2; D not resolved. CDR1 MGHDK and CDR2 SYGVNS come from the germline V gene. The CDR3 is made up of 15 amino acids. Trimming shortened V by 1 base and J by 2 bases, and 11 bases separated the two germline ends.

This sequence joins TRBV5-1 and TRBJ2-3, with D perhaps TRBD2 (6 bases). The germline CDR1 and CDR2 sequences are SGHRS and YFSETQ. The V end was cut by 6 bases, the J end by 3 bases, with 11 bases between. The CDR3 has 13 amino acids. CDR3 bases: TGCGCCAGCAAGTTAGCGGCGACAGATACGCAGTATTTT. This codes for CASKLAATDTQYF.

J is TRBJ1-2 and V is TRBV21-1; no check of the table's D call, TRBD1, against the DNA was made. TRBV21-1 is annotated as a pseudogene. The CDR3 has 16 residues. The CDR3, as DNA: TGTGCCAGCAGCAAATCATCGGCAGGCCTTCTCTATGGCTACACCTTC. Amino acid sequence: CASSKSSAGLLYGYTF.

The chain couples TRBV30 to TRBJ1-1, with 8 positions matching TRBD1. CDR3 length: 13 residues. Germline trimming cut 6 bases from V and 5 bases from J; bases unmatched to any gene: 8. Germline V gives CDR1 GTSNPN, CDR2 SVGIG (reference sequence). In nucleotides, the CDR3 is TGTGCCTGCCAGACAGGGGTCGGGACTGAAGCTTTCTTT. This gives the protein CACQTGVGTEAFF.

The V and J genes are TRBV6-5 and TRBJ2-3; TRBD2 matches at 10 bases. Germline CDR1 is MNHEY and CDR2 is SVGAGI. This CDR3 region has 14 residues. V trimming: 9 bases; J trimming: 4 bases; junction bases outside the gene matches: 7. The CDR3 sequence: CASTSGGASDTQYF. Written as DNA, the CDR3 is TGTGCCAGTACGAGCGGGGGGGCATCAGATACGCAGTATTTT.

This sequence joins TRBV6-5 and TRBJ1-2; D call uncertain. The V end lost 1 base, the J end lost 4 bases, and 10 bases lay between the germline ends. CDR1 MNHEY and CDR2 SVGAGI come from the germline V gene. The CDR3 runs 14 residues. CDR3 in amino acids: CASSYYAHGYGYTF. CDR3 bases: TGTGCCAGCAGTTACTACGCGCATGGCTATGGCTACACCTTC.

This chain uses TRBV18 with TRBJ2-7; possible D gene TRBD1, 5 bases. CDR3 length equals 15 residues. The germline CDR1 and CDR2 sequences are KGHSH and LQKENI. Deletions cut 4 bases from V and 0 bases from J, with 13 bases between. The CDR3 protein is CASSLNRITSYEQYF. CDR3 DNA sequence: TGTGCCAGCTCACTAAACAGGATTACCTCCTACGAGCAGTACTTC.

V is TRBV7-8 and J is TRBJ1-3; the match to TRBD1 covers 8 bases. Germline V gene lookup returns CDR1 SGHVS and CDR2 FQNEAQ. The length of the CDR3 is 13 residues. The CDR3 sequence is CGTGISLENTIYF. The CDR3 DNA follows: TGTGGGACAGGGATATCTTTAGAAAACACCATATATTTT.